The clone carrying this T cell receptor beta chain was seen a few times. The germline V gene encodes CDR1 MNHEY and CDR2 SVGAGI. V was cut by 0 bases and J by 1 base, with 10 bases left in between. CDR3 length equals 16 residues. TCRdb's copy holds only in-frame clones and misses some; the assay was immunoSEQ multiplex PCR. The sample holds under 100,000 clones, approximately 96% seen once. The data were obtained in a study of technical replicates of blood from a handful of donors. Sequencing used T cells isolated from PBMCs. V gene TRBV6-5 combines with J gene TRBJ2-1, with TRBD2 as a possible D gene (6 bases). The sequence came from a human donor in good health. CDR3 amino acids: CASSYSEGFSYNEQFF. CDR3 DNA: TGTGCCAGCAGTTACTCGGAGGGATTTTCCTACAATGAGCAGTTCTTC.